These 10 T cell receptor beta chains were sequenced from one sample in a study of beta chain features in type 1 diabetes. Findings of the study overall: The study found moderately but significantly shorter TCRB CDR3s in all four CD4+ subsets of Type 1 diabetes patients.

The investigators reverse transcribed all of the isolated RNA, so they sequenced expressed TCRB transcripts. Method: immunoSEQ multiplex PCR; TCRdb's copy keeps in-frame clones and lacks some. Of 300,000 to 350,000 clones in the sample, roughly 13% were seen once. For these TCRs, the target antigens are not known. Sequencing was carried out using naive CD4+ T cells from blood. These TCRs come from a woman aged 18-30 years with type 1 diabetes.

In its sample, this clone was seen a few times. J is TRBJ1-2 and V is TRBV2, with D possibly being TRBD1 (5 bases). There are 11 residues in the CDR3. Trimming cost V 11 bases and J 4 bases, with 11 bases left between them. Per germline, CDR1 SNHLY and CDR2 FYNNEI. The CDR3 spells CAGGSGYGYTF. DNA for the CDR3: TGTGCCGGGGGGAGCGGCTATGGCTACACCTTC.

On this clone: Other DNA sequences in this specimen translate into the identical CDR3. V gene TRBV5-4 combines with J gene TRBJ2-7; 7 nucleotides line up with TRBD1. J lost 2 bases, V lost 1 base, and 3 bases had no gene match. This CDR3 comprises 14 residues. Germline assignment: CDR1 SGHNT and CDR2 YYREEE (reference sequence). The CDR3 spells CASSLRQGTYEQYF. CDR3 DNA: TGTGCCAGCAGCTTGCGACAGGGAACCTACGAGCAGTACTTC. Supplemented by reference TRBV5-4 and TRBJ2-7, the full variable domain reads ETGVTQSPTHLIKTRGQQVTLRCSSQSGHNTVSWYQQALGQGPQFIFQYYREEENGRGNFPPRFSGLQFPNYSSELNVNALELDDSALYLCASSLRQGTYEQYFGPGTRLTVT.

The chain joins TRBV18 to TRBJ2-7; tentative D call: TRBD2 (6 bases). There are 15 residues in the CDR3. Trimming stripped 6 bases from V and 6 bases from J, with 21 bases between. Looked up from germline, CDR1 is KGHSH and CDR2 is LQKENI. CDR3 amino acids: CASSPGLAMSAEQYF. DNA of the CDR3: TGTGCCAGCTCCCCGGGCCTAGCGATGTCGGCCGAGCAGTACTTC.

The rearrangement links TRBV7-2 to TRBJ2-1; 9 bases map to TRBD2. The CDR3 consists of 14 residues. With V trimmed by 5 bases and J by 10 bases, 9 bases remained unmatched. Germline CDR1 and CDR2: SGHTA and FQGNSA. CDR3 bases: TGTGCCAGCAGCCCCGGGACTAGCCGAAGGGAGCAGTTCTTC. It codes for CASSPGTSRREQFF.

The chain has TRBV14 and TRBJ1-2; D gene uncertain. V lost 0 bases, J lost 5 bases, and 4 bases lay in between. In germline, CDR1 is SGHDN, CDR2 FVKESK. The CDR3 totals 12 residues. The CDR3 spells CASSQESYGYTF. The CDR3 DNA sequence: TGTGCCAGCAGCCAAGAATCTTATGGCTACACCTTC.

The rearrangement uses TRBV27 and TRBJ2-7; D is uncertain. Germline V gene sequence: CDR1 MNHEY, CDR2 SMNVEV (reference sequence). This CDR3 region has 14 residues. V was cut by 5 bases and J by 2 bases, with 13 bases left in between. In nucleotides, the CDR3 is TGTGCCAGCAGTGGGCCCACAGCAACCTACGAGCAGTACTTC. Protein product: CASSGPTATYEQYF.

This chain uses TRBV7-2 with TRBJ1-1; TRBD1 matches at 7 bases. The ends lost 5 bases at V and 4 bases at J; junction bases unmatched: 4. This CDR3 region has 13 residues. The V gene's germline CDR1 is SGHTA and CDR2 FQGNSA. The chain's CDR3 is CASSRTGTTEAFF. The CDR3 DNA reads as TGTGCCAGCAGCAGGACAGGAACCACTGAAGCTTTCTTT.

J is TRBJ2-7 and V is TRBV6-5; 7 bases align to TRBD1. Losses at the gene ends were 10 bases for V and 3 bases for J; bases not matched to a gene: 6. CDR3 size: 12 residues. CDR1 is MNHEY, CDR2 SVGAGI, per germline. DNA of the CDR3: TGTGCCACCAGGGACAGACTCTACGAGCAGTACTTC. As protein: CATRDRLYEQYF.

This chain uses TRBV18 with TRBJ2-7; TRBD2 might be the D (6 bases). The CDR3 is 14 residues long. Germline CDR1 and CDR2: KGHSH and LQKENI. V lost 5 bases and J lost 2, with 13 bases in between. The CDR3 region has the DNA TGTGCCAGCTCATCGGTGGGGGGAGCCTACGAGCAGTACGTC. Its translation: CASSSVGGAYEQYV.

This clone showed up just a few times. The V and J genes are TRBV6-5 and TRBJ2-7; unclear D gene. V shed 6 bases and J shed 3 bases, with 15 bases lying between them. The CDR3 is 14 amino acids. Germline CDR1 MNHEY, CDR2 SVGAGI. CDR3 coding DNA: TGTGCCAGCAGCCCCGGATCAGTTAGCTACGAGCAGTACGTC. Protein: CASSPGSVSYEQYV.